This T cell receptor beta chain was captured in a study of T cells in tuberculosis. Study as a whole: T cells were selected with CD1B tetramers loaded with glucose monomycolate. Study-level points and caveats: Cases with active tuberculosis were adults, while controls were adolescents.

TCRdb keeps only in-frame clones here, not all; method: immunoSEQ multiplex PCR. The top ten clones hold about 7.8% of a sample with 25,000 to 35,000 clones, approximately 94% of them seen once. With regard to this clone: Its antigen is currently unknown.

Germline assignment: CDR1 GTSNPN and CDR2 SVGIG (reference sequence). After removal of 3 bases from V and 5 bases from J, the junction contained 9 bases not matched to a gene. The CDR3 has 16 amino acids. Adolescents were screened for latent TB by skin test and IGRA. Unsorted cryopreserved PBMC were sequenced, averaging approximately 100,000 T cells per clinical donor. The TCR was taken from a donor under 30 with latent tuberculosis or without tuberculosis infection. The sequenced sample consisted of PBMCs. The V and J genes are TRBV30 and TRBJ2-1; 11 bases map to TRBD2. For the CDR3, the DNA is TGTGCCTGGAGGAGGAGACTAGCGGGACCCCACAATGAGCAGTTCTTC. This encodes CAWRRRLAGPHNEQFF.